The 18 T cell receptor beta chains given below trace back to one sample, sequenced in a study of cytomegalovirus exposure and HLA in healthy donors. 60 Vbeta and 13 Jbeta primers were used in PCR. Produced via immunoSEQ multiplex PCR; TCRdb's table is partial and in-frame only. The sample lists over 100,000 clones, around 64% occurring once. Sample: PBMCs. The receptors derive from a woman in her 30s in good health and CMV-seronegative.

On this clone itself: The same CDR3 can be traced to other DNA sequences in this sample. The chain combines TRBV9 with TRBJ2-7; D possibly corresponds to TRBD2 (6 bases). Germline V CDR1 and CDR2: SGDLS, YYNGEE. The length of the CDR3 is 14 residues. V lost 0 bases and J 1 base, leaving 8 bases between the germline ends. The CDR3 DNA is TGTGCCAGCAGCGTAGTCGCGGGATCCTACGAGCAGTACTTC. Translating gives CASSVVAGSYEQYF.

The chain uses TRBV19 and TRBJ2-6, with 10 bases that match TRBD2. This CDR3 comprises 21 residues. Germline V gene lookup returns CDR1 LNHDA and CDR2 SQIVND (reference sequence). The V and J ends lost 3 bases and 0 bases, in that order; junction bases with no gene match: 14. The CDR3 loop reads CASSISGTLLAGISGANVLTF. The CDR3 nucleotides are TGTGCCAGTAGTATTTCAGGGACACTACTAGCGGGGATCTCTGGGGCCAACGTCCTGACTTTC.

The chain uses TRBV6-6 and TRBJ1-5; D call uncertain. Trimming took 5 bases from V and 2 from J, leaving 10 bases between them. The CDR3 is 14 amino acids. CDR1 is MNHNY and CDR2 is SVGAGI in the germline V gene (reference sequence). CDR3 coding DNA: TGTGCCAGCAGTACCTCCGAGGGCAATCAGCCCCAGCATTTT. Its translation: CASSTSEGNQPQHF.

This clone was detected a few times. In DNA form, the CDR3 reads TGTGCCAGCAGCTTAGCCCCAGCGGGAGGGCCTAGGGAGCAGTACTTC. Its translation is CASSLAPAGGPREQYF. V is TRBV7-2 and J is TRBJ2-5; TRBD2 matches 10 bases. The CDR3 is 16 residues long. With V trimmed by 0 bases and J by 11 bases, 12 bases remained unmatched. Per the germline V gene, CDR1 is SGHTA and CDR2 is FQGNSA.

Only a few counts were recorded for this clone. The V and J genes are TRBV18 and TRBJ2-7; TRBD2 matches at 14 bases. This CDR3 has 15 residues. V lost 5 bases, J lost 6 bases, and 6 bases stayed unmatched. The germline CDR1 and CDR2 sequences are KGHSH and LQKENI. The CDR3 here is CASSVRTSGRPEQYF. The CDR3 nucleotides read TGTGCCAGCTCAGTTAGGACTAGCGGGAGGCCCGAGCAGTACTTC.

The J gene is TRBJ2-7, the V gene TRBV28, with 7 nucleotides matching TRBD1. The CDR3 contains 14 residues. Per germline, CDR1 MDHEN and CDR2 SYDVKM. J was trimmed by 1 base and V by 4 bases; bases with no gene match: 4. The CDR3 loop reads CASSSTGESYEQYF. CDR3 bases: TGTGCCAGCAGTTCTACAGGGGAGTCCTACGAGCAGTACTTC. Together with reference TRBV28 and TRBJ2-7, the CDR3 gives the full variable domain: DVKVTQSSRYLVKRTGEKVFLECVQDMDHENMFWYRQDPGLGLRLIYFSYDVKMKEKGDIPEGYSVSREKKERFSLILESASTNQTSMYLCASSSTGESYEQYFGPGTRLTVT.

The chain has TRBV2 and TRBJ2-2; D is ambiguous. The V and J ends lost 7 bases and 4 bases respectively, with 10 bases between them. The CDR3 runs to 13 residues. In germline, CDR1 is SNHLY, CDR2 FYNNEI. The CDR3 DNA reads TGTGCCAGCATGCCTAGGCCCACCGGGGAGCTGTTTTTT. It specifies CASMPRPTGELFF.

The rearrangement links TRBV6-1 to TRBJ2-1, with TRBD2 matching over 7 bases. CDR3 length: 15 amino acids. Germline CDR1 MNHNS, CDR2 SASEGT. Trimming removed 7 bases from V and 0 bases from J; junction bases left unmatched: 6. Here the CDR3 DNA reads TGTGCCAGCAAAGGGGCTAGCGGCTCCTACAATGAGCAGTTCTTC. This codes for CASKGASGSYNEQFF.

This clone was detected a few times. This chain joins TRBV5-1 and TRBJ1-2; D gene uncertain. The CDR3 totals 12 residues. Germline loops: CDR1 SGHRS, CDR2 YFSETQ. Trimming took 0 bases from V and 6 from J, leaving 6 bases between them. The CDR3 coding sequence is TGCGCCAGCAGCTTGGACCAGAATGGCTACACCTTC. Translating gives CASSLDQNGYTF.

The V call is TRBV7-3, the J call TRBJ2-2, with TRBD2 matching over 10 bases. J lost 5 bases, V lost 5 bases, and 8 bases had no gene match. CDR3 length equals 16 residues. Germline CDR1 reads SGHTA; CDR2 reads FQGTGA. CDR3 coding DNA: TGTGCCAGCAGCGACCCTAGCGGGAGTGGAACCGGGGAGCTGTTTTTT. Protein: CASSDPSGSGTGELFF.

The chain couples TRBV7-6 to TRBJ2-1; 7 bases map to TRBD2. Trimming removed 7 bases from V and 4 bases from J; junction bases left unmatched: 10. Germline V gives CDR1 SGHVS, CDR2 FNYEAQ. CDR3 length equals 15 residues. The DNA of the CDR3 is TGTGCCAGCACCACCTCGGGGGGATCGTACAATGAGCAGTTCTTC. This translates into CASTTSGGSYNEQFF. Full variable domain (rest looked up from reference TRBV7-6 and TRBJ2-1): GAGVSQSPRYKVTKRGQDVALRCDPISGHVSLYWYRQALGQGPEFLTYFNYEAQQDKSGLPNDRFSAERPEGSISTLTIQRTEQRDSAMYRCASTTSGGSYNEQFFGPGTRLTVL.

The chain recombines TRBV9 with TRBJ2-1; TRBD2 agrees at 11 bases. J lost 5 bases, V lost 0 bases, and 4 bases had no gene match. This CDR3 has 16 residues. Germline V gene data show CDR1 as SGDLS and CDR2 as YYNGEE. CDR3 sequence: CASSVVPSGGNNEQFF. CDR3 coding DNA: TGTGCCAGCAGCGTAGTCCCTAGCGGGGGGAACAATGAGCAGTTCTTC.

The chain carries TRBV9 and TRBJ1-2, with 9 bases aligning to TRBD1. CDR1 and CDR2 (germline): SGDLS, YYNGEE. V trimming: 4 bases; J trimming: 1 base; junction bases outside the gene matches: 5. CDR3 length: 15 amino acids. CDR3 sequence reads: CASSTRDRDNYGYTF. In nucleotides, the CDR3 is TGTGCCAGCAGCACCCGGGACAGGGATAACTATGGCTACACCTTC.

This clone has more than one count but fewer than ten. The chain couples TRBV30 to TRBJ2-5; 8 positions agree with TRBD2. The CDR3 loop spans 13 amino acids. J was trimmed by 9 bases and V by 4 bases; bases with no gene match: 10. Germline V CDR1 and CDR2: GTSNPN, SVGIG (reference sequence). The CDR3 sequence is CAWTSGHIKAQYF. CDR3 DNA sequence: TGTGCCTGGACTAGCGGGCACATCAAGGCCCAGTACTTC.

This clone showed up just a few times. The V call is TRBV7-8, the J call TRBJ2-7, with 12 bases fitting TRBD2. The germline CDR1 and CDR2 sequences are SGHVS and FQNEAQ. Trimming at V came to 5 bases and at J to 4 bases, leaving 12 bases not matched to a gene. The CDR3 has 17 amino acids. The CDR3 coding sequence is TGTGCCAGCAGCCCTTACTCTAGCGGGAGGGGAAATTACGAGCAGTACTTC. Protein product: CASSPYSSGRGNYEQYF.

V is TRBV30 and J is TRBJ2-2; a weak D match, TRBD2 (5 bases). Germline lookup yields CDR1 GTSNPN and CDR2 SVGIG (reference sequence). The V and J ends lost 4 bases and 10 bases respectively, with 16 bases between them. The CDR3 has 13 amino acids. CDR3 sequence: CAWNLEGRQELFF. As DNA, the CDR3 is TGTGCCTGGAATTTAGAGGGTCGGCAGGAGCTGTTTTTT.

The V and J genes are TRBV5-1 and TRBJ1-2, with 12 bases fitting TRBD1. The CDR3 has 17 amino acids. Unmatched junction bases numbered 9, after V lost 4 bases and J lost 2 bases. Germline V gives CDR1 SGHRS, CDR2 YFSETQ. The DNA for the CDR3 is TGCGCCAGCAGCGAGGGACAGGGGGCCAATATGAACTATGGCTACACCTTC. Its protein product is CASSEGQGANMNYGYTF.

There are a few counts of this clone. The chain links TRBV4-1 to TRBJ1-2; weak D call: TRBD1 (5 bases). This CDR3 spans 14 amino acids. The V end lost 1 base, the J end lost 5 bases, and 11 bases lay between the germline ends. Germline V gene sequence: CDR1 MGHRA, CDR2 YSYEKL. DNA of the CDR3: TGCGCCAGCAGCCAAGGGGGGGGGACTTATGGCTACACCTTC. It yields the protein CASSQGGGTYGYTF.